A selection of T cell receptor beta chains follows, all from one sample in a study of identical twins. TCRdb re-called the 5' RACE reads through MiXCR, storing one row per CDR3 protein. In the table there are about 530,000 distinct CDR3 sequences, approximately 16% of which are singletons. Separately, the same data were catalogued under a study of yellow fever vaccine responses in identical twins.

Sequencing was carried out using CD4+ T cells sorted from blood. These receptors were taken from a woman aged 18-30 years in good health. Both conserved end residues are part of each CDR3. A D gene is named only where the DNA matches it firmly. The size entry is marked missing in some rows and otherwise reads once, few, many or a size class.

j_call	v_call	clone_size	d_call	cdr3_aa	cdr3_nt
TRBJ1-5	TRBV20-1	many	NA	CSASDRAHQPQHF	TGCAGTGCTAGTGATAGGGCCCATCAGCCCCAGCATTTT
TRBJ1-6	TRBV5-5	few	TRBD1	CASSQGQYLNSPLHF	TGTGCCAGCAGCCAGGGACAGTACCTTAATTCACCCCTCCACTTT
TRBJ2-7	TRBV12-3/TRBV12-4	NA	TRBD2	CAFSWGLAGGTRRNEQYF	TGTGCCTTCAGCTGGGGACTAGCGGGAGGGACCCGGCGAAACGAGCAGTACTTC
TRBJ2-5	TRBV12-3/TRBV12-4	NA	NA	CASSLGTTQETQYF	TGTGCCAGCAGTTTAGGAACAACCCAAGAGACCCAGTACTTC
TRBJ2-2	TRBV4-1	NA	NA	CASSRGSGDRTLNTGELFF	TGCGCCAGCAGCCGGGGCTCAGGCGACCGAACCCTGAACACCGGGGAGCTGTTTTTT
TRBJ2-1	TRBV5-6	NA	NA	CASSYRDRHSYNEQFF	TGTGCCAGCAGCTATCGTGACAGGCACTCCTACAATGAGCAGTTCTTC
TRBJ1-1	TRBV15	NA	NA	CATSRDSGTTMNTEAFF	TGTGCCACCAGCAGAGATTCCGGGACCACCATGAACACTGAAGCTTTCTTT
TRBJ2-1	TRBV20-1	many	NA	CSARRGSSYNEQFF	TGCAGTGCCCGGCGGGGCAGCTCCTACAATGAGCAGTTCTTC
TRBJ2-5	TRBV6-2/TRBV6-3	few	TRBD2	CASSYTGTIYQETQYF	TGTGCCAGCAGTTACACCGGGACTATATACCAAGAGACCCAGTACTTC
TRBJ2-1	TRBV12-3/TRBV12-4	many	NA	CASGGQFDGYNEQFF	TGTGCCAGCGGGGGTCAGTTTGATGGGTACAATGAGCAGTTCTTC
TRBJ1-1	TRBV21-1	NA	NA	CASSKKRTGQRQTEAFF	TGTGCCAGCAGCAAAAAGCGGACAGGGCAAAGGCAGACTGAAGCTTTCTTT
TRBJ2-3	TRBV20-1	few	NA	CSARGAYTDTQYF	TGCAGTGCTAGAGGGGCCTACACAGATACGCAGTATTTT
TRBJ2-2	TRBV2	NA	NA	CASSGDRRQAGELFF	TGTGCCAGCAGTGGCGACAGGCGCCAAGCCGGGGAGCTGTTTTTT
TRBJ2-1	TRBV12-3/TRBV12-4	few	NA	CASGDYERNNEQFF	TGTGCCAGCGGGGATTACGAACGAAACAATGAGCAGTTCTTC
TRBJ1-2	TRBV20-1	few	NA	CSAREASGRGAEYGYTF	TGCAGTGCTAGAGAGGCCAGCGGCAGGGGCGCTGAATATGGCTACACCTTC
TRBJ2-1	TRBV4-1	NA	TRBD1	CASSQVGQGHGVGQFF	TGCGCCAGCAGCCAAGTAGGACAGGGCCACGGCGTAGGGCAGTTCTTC
TRBJ2-3	TRBV12-3/TRBV12-4	few	NA	CASSLVGFGNTDTQYF	TGTGCCAGCAGTTTAGTAGGTTTTGGAAACACAGATACGCAGTATTTT
TRBJ1-2	TRBV3-1	once	TRBD1	CASSQGQGRFYGYTF	TGTGCCAGCAGCCAAGGACAGGGGAGATTCTATGGCTACACCTTC
TRBJ1-5	TRBV12-3/TRBV12-4	many	TRBD1	CASSFDTGVYQPQHF	TGTGCCAGCAGTTTTGACACAGGGGTATATCAGCCCCAGCATTTT
TRBJ2-3	TRBV6-2/TRBV6-3	few	NA	CASSYSRTAGPVDTQYF	TGTGCCAGCAGTTACTCTAGGACAGCGGGCCCAGTAGATACGCAGTATTTT
TRBJ2-1	TRBV24-1	few	TRBD2	CATSDIGGGSYNEQFF	TGTGCCACCAGCGATATAGGCGGGGGCTCCTACAATGAGCAGTTCTTC
TRBJ1-2	TRBV4-1	few	NA	CASSQEEEIYGYTF	TGCGCCAGCAGCCAAGAGGAAGAGATCTATGGCTACACCTTC
TRBJ1-6	TRBV12-3/TRBV12-4	few	TRBD1	CASSLRTGGHNSPLHF	TGTGCCAGCAGTTTAAGGACAGGGGGCCATAATTCACCCCTCCACTTT